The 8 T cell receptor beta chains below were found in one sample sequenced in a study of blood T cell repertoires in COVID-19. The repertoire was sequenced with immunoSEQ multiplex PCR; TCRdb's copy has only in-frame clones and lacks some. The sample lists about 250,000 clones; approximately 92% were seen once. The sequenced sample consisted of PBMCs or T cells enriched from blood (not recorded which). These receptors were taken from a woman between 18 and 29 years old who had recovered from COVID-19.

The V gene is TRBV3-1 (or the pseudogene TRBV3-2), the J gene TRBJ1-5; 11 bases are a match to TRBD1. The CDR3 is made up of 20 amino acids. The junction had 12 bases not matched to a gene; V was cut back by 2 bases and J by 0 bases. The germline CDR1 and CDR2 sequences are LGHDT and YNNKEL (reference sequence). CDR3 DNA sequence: TGTGCCAGCAGCCAAAGCCATGGGGGACAGGGGGGAAATAGCAATCAGCCCCAGCATTTT. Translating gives CASSQSHGGQGGNSNQPQHF.

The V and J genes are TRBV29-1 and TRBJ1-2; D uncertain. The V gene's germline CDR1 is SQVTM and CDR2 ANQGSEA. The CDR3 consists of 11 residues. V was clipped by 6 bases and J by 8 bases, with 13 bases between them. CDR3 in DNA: TGCAGCGTAAGGAGGGTACGGGGCTACACCTTC. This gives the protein CSVRRVRGYTF.

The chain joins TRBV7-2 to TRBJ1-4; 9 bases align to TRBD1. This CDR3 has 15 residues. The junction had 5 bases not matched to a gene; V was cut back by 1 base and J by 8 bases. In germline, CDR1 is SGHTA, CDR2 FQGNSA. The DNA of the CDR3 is TGTGCCAGCAGCTTAGGGGACAGGGAAATCGAAAAACTGTTTTTT. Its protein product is CASSLGDREIEKLFF.

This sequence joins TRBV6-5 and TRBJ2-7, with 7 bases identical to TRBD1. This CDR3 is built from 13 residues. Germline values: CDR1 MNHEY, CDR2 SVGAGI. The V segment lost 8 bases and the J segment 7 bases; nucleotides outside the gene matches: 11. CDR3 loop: CASVTGVDREQYF. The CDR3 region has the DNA TGTGCCAGCGTTACAGGGGTAGATCGGGAGCAGTACTTC.

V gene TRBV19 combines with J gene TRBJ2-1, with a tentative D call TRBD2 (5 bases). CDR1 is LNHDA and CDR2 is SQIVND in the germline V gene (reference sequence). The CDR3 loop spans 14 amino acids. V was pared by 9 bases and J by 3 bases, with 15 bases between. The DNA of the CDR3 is TGTGCCAGCTCGCGGAGAGGGTACTACAATGAGCAGTTCTTC. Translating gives CASSRRGYYNEQFF.

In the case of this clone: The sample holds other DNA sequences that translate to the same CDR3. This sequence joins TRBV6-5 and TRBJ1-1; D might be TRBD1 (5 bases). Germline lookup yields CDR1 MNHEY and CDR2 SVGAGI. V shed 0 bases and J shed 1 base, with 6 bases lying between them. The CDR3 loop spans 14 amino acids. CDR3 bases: TGTGCCAGCAGTTACTCAGGGGAGAACACTGAAGCTTTCTTT. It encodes CASSYSGENTEAFF.

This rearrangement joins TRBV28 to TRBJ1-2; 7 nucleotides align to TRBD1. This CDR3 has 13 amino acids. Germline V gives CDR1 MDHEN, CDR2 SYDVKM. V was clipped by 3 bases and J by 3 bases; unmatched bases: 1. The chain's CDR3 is CASSFDRDYGYTF. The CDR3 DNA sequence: TGTGCCAGCAGTTTCGACAGGGACTATGGCTACACCTTC.

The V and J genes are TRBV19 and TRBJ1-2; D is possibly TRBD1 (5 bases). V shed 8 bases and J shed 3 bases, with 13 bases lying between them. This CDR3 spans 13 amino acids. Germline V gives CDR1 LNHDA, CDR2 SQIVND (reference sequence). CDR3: CASCVRGHYGYTF. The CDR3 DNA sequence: TGTGCCAGTTGCGTGCGGGGCCACTATGGCTACACCTTC.